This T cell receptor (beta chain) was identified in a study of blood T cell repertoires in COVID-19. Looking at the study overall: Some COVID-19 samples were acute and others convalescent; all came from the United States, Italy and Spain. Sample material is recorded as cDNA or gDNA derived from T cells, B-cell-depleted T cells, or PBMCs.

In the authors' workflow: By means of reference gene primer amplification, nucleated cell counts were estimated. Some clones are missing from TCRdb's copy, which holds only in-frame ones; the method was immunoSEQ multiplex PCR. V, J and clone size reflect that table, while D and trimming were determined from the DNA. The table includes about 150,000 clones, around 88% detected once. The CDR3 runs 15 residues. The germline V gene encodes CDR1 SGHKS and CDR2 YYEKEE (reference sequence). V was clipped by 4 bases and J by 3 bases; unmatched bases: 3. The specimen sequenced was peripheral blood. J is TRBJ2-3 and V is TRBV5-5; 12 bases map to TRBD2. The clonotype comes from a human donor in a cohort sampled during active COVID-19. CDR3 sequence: CASSRLAGGTDTQYF. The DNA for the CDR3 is TGTGCCAGCAGCCGTCTAGCGGGGGGGACAGATACGCAGTATTTT.